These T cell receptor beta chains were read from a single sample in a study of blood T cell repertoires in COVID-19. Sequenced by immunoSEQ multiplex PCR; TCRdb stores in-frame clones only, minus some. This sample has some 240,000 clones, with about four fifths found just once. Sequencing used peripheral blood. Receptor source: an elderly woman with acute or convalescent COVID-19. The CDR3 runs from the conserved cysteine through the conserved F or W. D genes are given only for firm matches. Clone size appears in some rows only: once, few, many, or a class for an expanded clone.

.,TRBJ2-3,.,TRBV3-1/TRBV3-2,TGTGCCAGCAGCCTCGGGGGGCCCCCCACAGATACGCAGTATTTT,CASSLGGPPTDTQYF
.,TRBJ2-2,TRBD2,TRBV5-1,TGCGCCAGCAGCTCCCGACTAGCGGGGAACACCGGGGAGCTGTTTTTT,CASSSRLAGNTGELFF
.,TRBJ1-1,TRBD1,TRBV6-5,TGTGCCAGCAGTTACTCTGGACAGGGAAACACTGAAGCTTTCTTT,CASSYSGQGNTEAFF
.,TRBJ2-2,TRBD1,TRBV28,TGTGCCAGCAGTTCCCCCGGGACAGGGGTATTCGCCGGGGAGCTGTTTTTT,CASSSPGTGVFAGELFF
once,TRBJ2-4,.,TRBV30,TGTGCCTGGAGTGTTAAGGGGACTTCAGACATTCAGTACTTC,CAWSVKGTSDIQYF
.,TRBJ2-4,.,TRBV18,TGTGCCAGCTCACCACCAACAGGGATCTCGAACATTCAGTACTTC,CASSPPTGISNIQYF
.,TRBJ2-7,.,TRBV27,TGTGCCAGCAGCCCGGTCGGACAGCCCTACGAGCAGTACTTC,CASSPVGQPYEQYF
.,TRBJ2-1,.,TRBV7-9,TGTGCCAGCAGCCGGGGGATGGAGCAGTTCTTC,CASSRGMEQFF
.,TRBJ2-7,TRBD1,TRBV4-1,TGCGCCAGCAGCCAAGAGAGGACAGGTAACTACGAGCAGTACTTC,CASSQERTGNYEQYF
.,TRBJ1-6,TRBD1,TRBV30,TGTGCCTGGAGCCCTCTCGGACAGGGAAATTCACCCCTCCACTTT,CAWSPLGQGNSPLHF
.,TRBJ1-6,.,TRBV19,TGTGCCAGTAGTTCCCGGGAGGAGAATTCACCCCTCCACTTT,CASSSREENSPLHF
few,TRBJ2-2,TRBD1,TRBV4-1,TGCGCCAGCAGCCAAGATCCTGGGACAGGGAGGGACGGGGAGCTGTTTTTT,CASSQDPGTGRDGELFF
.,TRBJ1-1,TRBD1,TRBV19,TGTGCCAGTAGTGTAAGACAGGGAACTGAAGCTTTCTTT,CASSVRQGTEAFF
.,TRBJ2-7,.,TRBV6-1,TGTGCCAGCAGTGAAGGGGGACTCCACTACGAGCAGTACTTC,CASSEGGLHYEQYF
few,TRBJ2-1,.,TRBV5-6,TGTGCCAGCACCCTTTGGGGAGCCCTCGAGCAGTTCTTC,CASTLWGALEQFF
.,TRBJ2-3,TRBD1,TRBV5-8,TGTGCCAGCAGCTTGCGGTACAGGGGAGAATTCCCAGATACGCAGTATTTT,CASSLRYRGEFPDTQYF
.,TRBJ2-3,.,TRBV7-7,TGTGCTAGCAGCTTAGTAGGGGCAGATACGCAGTATTTT,CASSLVGADTQYF
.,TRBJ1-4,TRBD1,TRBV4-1,TGCGCCAGCAGCCAAGATAGGGACAGGGTGGGGAGTAATGAAAAACTGTTTTTT,CASSQDRDRVGSNEKLFF
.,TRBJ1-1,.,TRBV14,TGTGCCAGCAGCCAACTCGATAAAGATCTTCGGGGGGGTAAAGCTTTCTTT,CASSQLDKDLRGGKAFF
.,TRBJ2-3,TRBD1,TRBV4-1,TGCGCCAGCAGCCAAGGTCCCGGACAGGGGTATCCAGATACGCAGTATTTT,CASSQGPGQGYPDTQYF
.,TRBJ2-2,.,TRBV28,TGTGCCAGCAAACTGCAGGGGGCGGGAGTGAACACCGGGGAGCTGTTTTTT,CASKLQGAGVNTGELFF
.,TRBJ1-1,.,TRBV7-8,TGTGCCAGCAGCTTAGCAGGGGGATTGAACACTGAAGCTTTCTTT,CASSLAGGLNTEAFF
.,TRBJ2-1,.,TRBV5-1,TGCGCCAGCAGTCTGGGGGCAAACAATGAGCAGTTCTTC,CASSLGANNEQFF
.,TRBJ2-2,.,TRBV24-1,TGTGCCACCAGTGATTTGGCCGGAGCGTCCGGGGAGCTGTTTTTT,CATSDLAGASGELFF
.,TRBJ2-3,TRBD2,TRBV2,TGTGCCAGCAGTGAGGGGACAGCGGGGGGCATAACGCAGTATTTT,CASSEGTAGGITQYF
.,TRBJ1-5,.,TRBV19,TGTGCCAGTAGTTCCCAACAGGGTCCTCAGCCCCAGCATTTT,CASSSQQGPQPQHF
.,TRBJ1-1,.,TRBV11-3,TGTGCCAGCAGCTTAAGGGGGACGGCGGACACTGAAGCTTTCTTT,CASSLRGTADTEAFF
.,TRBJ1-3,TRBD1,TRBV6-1,TGTGCCAGCAGTGGGCCCGACAGGGTAATTGGAAACACCATATATTTT,CASSGPDRVIGNTIYF
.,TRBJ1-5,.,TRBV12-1,TGTGCCAGCACCTCCGGGACAGTCCCGTATAGCAATCAGCCCCAGCATTTT,CASTSGTVPYSNQPQHF